This T cell receptor (beta chain) was retrieved from a study of molecular identifiers for immune sequencing clone quantification. Study-wide results and caveats: Sharing of a barcode by identical TCR molecules could cause highly expanded clone sizes to be underestimated. Among effectors, clones above 20 RNA copies held over 98% of molecules; among naive cells, under 1%.

The CDR3 spans 15 residues. The V end lost 1 base, the J end lost 8 bases, and 15 bases lay between the germline ends. Germline V gives CDR1 SGHVS, CDR2 FNYEAQ. This clonotype came up a few times. The target antigen is unknown. TCRdb independently ran MiXCR on the PCR reads; one entry per CDR3 protein. The table has hundreds of thousands of distinct CDR3 sequences, less than 20% seen once. The TCR was taken from a human donor in good health. Some libraries in this study had Jurkat cell RNA spiked in. The rearrangement joins TRBV7-6 to TRBJ2-1, with a weak D call TRBD2 (6 bases). Sequencing was carried out using naive CD8+ T cells from blood, with Jurkat cell RNA spiked in. Sample subset: FACS-sorted CD8+CD4-CCR7+CD45RA+ naive T cells. DNA for the CDR3: TGTGCCAGCAGCTTAGTTCGGACTAACTTCGATGAGCAGTTCTTC. Its translation: CASSLVRTNFDEQFF.